A single sample is the source of the 26 T cell receptor beta chains below, sequenced in a study of blood T cell repertoires in COVID-19. Generated by immunoSEQ multiplex PCR, the TCRdb table keeps only in-frame clones and is missing some. This table has over 350,000 clones, roughly nine tenths appearing once. The sample comprised PBMCs or T cells enriched from blood (not recorded which). The receptors derive from a woman in her forties who had been exposed to COVID-19.

The CDR3 region is CASSTGTGGNIGEKLFF. CDR3 in DNA: TGTGCCAGCAGTACCGGGACAGGGGGGAATATAGGAGAAAAACTGTTTTTT. The rearrangement joins TRBV2 to TRBJ1-4; TRBD1 matches 11 bases. The V segment lost 5 bases and the J segment 8 bases; nucleotides outside the gene matches: 13. The CDR3 has 17 amino acids. CDR1 is SNHLY and CDR2 is FYNNEI in the germline V gene.

The chain recombines TRBV5-1 with TRBJ1-2; 9 bases map to TRBD1. Germline CDR1 SGHRS, CDR2 YFSETQ. The length of the CDR3 is 16 residues. With V trimmed by 8 bases and J by 4 bases, 15 bases remained unmatched. The CDR3 coding sequence is TGCGCCAGGGATCCGGGACAGGGTGGGGGTAGCTATGGCTACACCTTC. Its translation is CARDPGQGGGSYGYTF.

The chain joins TRBV5-1 to TRBJ2-1; 7 nucleotides agree with TRBD1. Germline lookup yields CDR1 SGHRS and CDR2 YFSETQ. The CDR3 sequence is 19 residues long. After removal of 4 bases from V and 1 base from J, the junction contained 17 bases not matched to a gene. The CDR3 spells CASSHKAQGMRGSYNEQFF. For the CDR3, the DNA is TGCGCCAGCAGCCACAAAGCACAGGGGATGAGAGGGTCCTACAATGAGCAGTTCTTC.

The chain combines TRBV7-9 with TRBJ1-4; 9 nucleotides align to TRBD1. Losses at the gene ends were 5 bases for V and 10 bases for J; bases not matched to a gene: 23. In germline, CDR1 is SEHNR, CDR2 FQNEAQ (reference sequence). CDR3 length: 19 amino acids. The CDR3 protein is CASSPSEGGGTGPVRKLFF. The DNA for the CDR3 is TGTGCCAGCAGCCCGTCTGAGGGCGGGGGGACAGGGCCAGTCAGAAAACTGTTTTTT.

For the CDR3, the DNA is TGTGCCACCAGTGCTCTTAGGGGACTAGCGGAAAACACCGGGGAGCTGTTTTTT. The encoded protein is CATSALRGLAENTGELFF. This chain uses TRBV24-1 with TRBJ2-2; 11 bases are shared with TRBD2. Germline V gene data show CDR1 as KGHDR and CDR2 as SFDVKD. The CDR3 runs to 18 residues. Losses at the gene ends were 5 bases for V and 2 bases for J; bases not matched to a gene: 9.

The chain has TRBV11-2 and TRBJ1-2; 7 bases agree with TRBD1. CDR3 size: 14 residues. V lost 4 bases and J lost 8; bases outside the gene matches: 10. Per germline, CDR1 SGHAT and CDR2 FQNNGV. The CDR3: CASSSSLNRGGYTF. CDR3 DNA sequence: TGTGCCAGCAGCTCATCTCTTAACAGGGGAGGCTACACCTTC.

The chain has TRBV28 and TRBJ1-2; 7 nucleotides align to TRBD1. The CDR3 is 13 residues long. Germline-derived CDR1 and CDR2 are MDHEN and SYDVKM. V lost 5 bases to trimming and J lost 4 bases; unmatched junction nucleotides: 4. CDR3 in amino acids: CASSTQGTYGYTF. DNA of the CDR3: TGTGCCAGCAGTACACAGGGGACCTATGGCTACACCTTC.

The gene calls are TRBV7-9 and TRBJ2-7; 7 bases line up with TRBD2. There are 14 residues in the CDR3. CDR1 and CDR2 (germline): SEHNR, FQNEAQ (reference sequence). With V trimmed by 7 bases and J by 2 bases, 8 bases remained unmatched. The CDR3 loop is CASTKGGGPYEQYF. For the CDR3, the DNA is TGTGCCAGCACCAAGGGCGGGGGTCCCTACGAGCAGTACTTC.

The chain employs TRBV5-6 and TRBJ1-2, with 8 bases identical to TRBD1. The CDR3 contains 17 residues. J lost 0 bases, V lost 3 bases, and 10 bases had no gene match. The germline V gene encodes CDR1 SGHDT and CDR2 YYEEEE. DNA for the CDR3: TGTGCCAGCAGCTCCCAGGGGGCGAGAGGTACTAACTATGGCTACACCTTC. Translated, it gives CASSSQGARGTNYGYTF.

This chain connects TRBV15 to TRBJ2-2; possible D gene TRBD1, 6 bases. The CDR3 covers 16 residues. Trimming removed 0 bases at V and 5 bases at J, with 13 bases between. Germline CDR1 is LNHNV and CDR2 is YYDKDF (reference sequence). Here the CDR3 reads CATSREGQPGTGELFF. The CDR3 DNA follows: TGTGCCACCAGCAGAGAAGGACAGCCAGGGACCGGGGAGCTGTTTTTT. The full variable domain, rest sourced from reference TRBV15 and TRBJ2-2, is DAMVIQNPRYQVTQFGKPVTLSCSQTLNHNVMYWYQQKSSQAPKLLFHYYDKDFNNEADTPDNFQSRRPNTSFCFLDIRSPGLGDTAMYLCATSREGQPGTGELFFGEGSRLTVL.

The chain employs TRBV7-6 and TRBJ2-1; D perhaps matches TRBD2 (5 bases). CDR1 SGHVS and CDR2 FNYEAQ come from the germline V gene. The CDR3 is 16 amino acids. V was shortened by 5 bases and J by 6 bases, with 20 bases between the two germline ends. The CDR3 is CASSPHGVGPGNEQFF. In DNA form, the CDR3 reads TGTGCCAGCAGCCCTCACGGGGTAGGGCCGGGCAATGAGCAGTTCTTC.

The chain employs TRBV9 and TRBJ1-1; 8 nucleotides match TRBD1. The CDR3 is 16 residues long. V lost 3 bases to trimming and J lost 0 bases; unmatched junction nucleotides: 7. The germline V gene encodes CDR1 SGDLS and CDR2 YYNGEE. The CDR3 loop reads CASSGRTGTLNTEAFF. CDR3 DNA: TGTGCCAGCAGCGGACGGACAGGGACCCTGAACACTGAAGCTTTCTTT.

This chain links TRBV21-1 with TRBJ2-5; the D segment call TRBD2 is taken from the table without a DNA check. TRBV21-1 is a pseudogene. The CDR3 sequence is 18 residues long. Here the CDR3 reads CASSKDNQTSGAQETQYF. The CDR3 DNA reads as TGTGCCAGCAGCAAAGATAATCAGACTAGCGGGGCCCAAGAGACCCAGTACTTC.

J is TRBJ2-3 and V is TRBV18; TRBD2 is a possible D gene (6 bases). Germline V gene lookup returns CDR1 KGHSH and CDR2 LQKENI. The CDR3 contains 13 residues. V lost 0 bases, J lost 5 bases, and 6 bases lay in between. The CDR3: CASSPPGGDTQYF. In DNA form, the CDR3 reads TGTGCCAGCTCACCACCGGGGGGAGATACGCAGTATTTT.

This rearrangement joins TRBV11-2 to TRBJ2-7; D perhaps matches TRBD1 (6 bases). Trimming pared 4 bases from V and 3 bases from J, leaving 16 bases between. There are 15 residues in the CDR3. Germline assignment: CDR1 SGHAT and CDR2 FQNNGV. CDR3: CASSSPGQRNYEQYF. The CDR3 DNA is TGTGCCAGCAGCTCGCCCGGACAGAGAAACTACGAGCAGTACTTC.

The V gene is TRBV21-1, the J gene TRBJ1-5; the listed D gene, TRBD1, was not tested against the DNA. TRBV21-1 constitutes a pseudogene. The CDR3 length is 15 residues. CDR3 nucleotides: TGTGCCAGCAGCAAGACAACAGGGGTCAATCAGCCCCAGCATTTT. As protein: CASSKTTGVNQPQHF.

V gene TRBV2 combines with J gene TRBJ1-2; TRBD1 agrees at 9 bases. This CDR3 is built from 16 residues. With V trimmed by 2 bases and J by 7 bases, 11 bases remained unmatched. CDR1 is SNHLY, CDR2 FYNNEI, per germline. The CDR3 DNA reads as TGTGCCAGCAGTGAATCTGGGGACAGGGTCGCGGGTGGCTACACCTTC. This translates into CASSESGDRVAGGYTF.

The chain has TRBV6-5 and TRBJ1-1; no clear D. There are 14 residues in the CDR3. The germline V gene encodes CDR1 MNHEY and CDR2 SVGAGI. Deletions cut 7 bases from V and 3 bases from J, with 15 bases between. DNA of the CDR3: TGTGCCAGCAATCGATTTGCGCGGGACACTGAAGCTTTCTTT. It codes for CASNRFARDTEAFF.

The rearrangement links TRBV18 to TRBJ2-1; 8 positions agree with TRBD1. Germline loops: CDR1 KGHSH, CDR2 LQKENI. After removal of 1 base from V and 0 bases from J, the junction contained 14 bases not matched to a gene. The CDR3 runs 20 residues. The CDR3 region is CASSPRLGDRTNSSYNEQFF. The CDR3 DNA is TGTGCCAGCTCACCACGCCTTGGGGACAGGACTAATAGCTCCTACAATGAGCAGTTCTTC.

In its sample, this clone was seen a few times. The V gene is TRBV29-1, the J gene TRBJ2-3; 8 nucleotides line up with TRBD1. Germline CDR1 is SQVTM and CDR2 is ANQGSEA. V shed 6 bases, J shed 4 bases, and the junction held 3 bases outside the gene matches. The CDR3 consists of 12 residues. Written as DNA, the CDR3 is TGCAGCGTGCGGACAGGGCCAGATACGCAGTATTTT. Amino acids: CSVRTGPDTQYF.

The J gene is TRBJ1-2, the V gene TRBV2; 10 bases agree with TRBD1. Germline assignment: CDR1 SNHLY and CDR2 FYNNEI. The trim removed 6 bases at V and 2 bases at J, leaving 12 bases unmatched. The CDR3 length is 17 residues. In nucleotides, the CDR3 is TGTGCCAGCAGACCCACACCGAGACAGGGGGCCAACTATGGCTACACCTTC. Its protein product is CASRPTPRQGANYGYTF. Looking up the rest from reference TRBV2 and TRBJ1-2 gives the full variable domain: EPEVTQTPSHQVTQMGQEVILRCVPISNHLYFYWYRQILGQKVEFLVSFYNNEISEKSEIFDDQFSVERPDGSNFTLKIRSTKLEDSAMYFCASRPTPRQGANYGYTFGSGTRLTVV.

V usage is TRBV19 and J usage is TRBJ1-2; D is uncertain. Germline CDR1 LNHDA, CDR2 SQIVND (reference sequence). The CDR3 spans 13 residues. Trimming pared 5 bases from V and 4 bases from J, leaving 11 bases between. This CDR3 reads CASSEGTGYGYTF. Here the CDR3 DNA reads TGTGCCAGTAGTGAGGGTACTGGCTATGGCTACACCTTC.

A word on this clone: Other DNA variants within this sample encode the same CDR3. V usage is TRBV5-1 and J usage is TRBJ2-5, with a weak D call TRBD1 (5 bases). The germline V and J ends were trimmed by 5 bases and 1 base, with 9 bases remaining between them. CDR3 size: 13 residues. CDR1 SGHRS and CDR2 YFSETQ come from the germline V gene. This CDR3 reads CASSSGSQETQYF. The CDR3 nucleotides read TGCGCCAGCAGTTCAGGGTCCCAAGAGACCCAGTACTTC.

The genes are TRBV14 and TRBJ1-4; 8 nucleotides line up with TRBD1. The ends lost 3 bases at V and 8 bases at J; junction bases unmatched: 5. Germline assignment: CDR1 SGHDN and CDR2 FVKESK. The CDR3 totals 14 residues. The CDR3 here is CASSHDRGREKLFF. Here the CDR3 DNA reads TGTGCCAGCAGCCACGACAGGGGTAGGGAAAAACTGTTTTTT.

V is TRBV5-8 and J is TRBJ1-2; D possibly corresponds to TRBD1 (5 bases). V dropped 6 bases and J dropped 4 bases, with 16 bases sitting between them. Germline CDR1 SGHTS, CDR2 YDEGEE. CDR3 length equals 14 residues. CDR3 in amino acids: CASNTMGGGYGYTF. The CDR3 DNA follows: TGTGCCAGCAACACAATGGGGGGAGGCTATGGCTACACCTTC.

V gene TRBV2 combines with J gene TRBJ1-6; TRBD1 aligns across 7 bases. There are 12 residues in the CDR3. In germline, CDR1 is SNHLY, CDR2 FYNNEI. V dropped 6 bases and J dropped 9; count of bases not matched to a gene: 2. CDR3 sequence (DNA): TGTGCCAGCAGAGGGACAGTTTCACCCCTCCACTTT. Encoded protein: CASRGTVSPLHF.